Sequencing of this T cell receptor beta chain was carried out in a study of control samples from healthy donors and cancer patients. The CDR3 contains 16 residues. Trimming pared 4 bases from V and 6 bases from J, leaving 17 bases between. Germline V gene sequence: CDR1 KGHDR, CDR2 SFDVKD. This table comes from immunoSEQ multiplex PCR, and its TCRdb copy is limited to in-frame clones, with some not included. The data show roughly 100,000 clones, approximately 90% seen once. The sample consisted of PBMCs. The V gene is TRBV24-1, the J gene TRBJ2-2; perhaps TRBD2 as D (5 bases). This TCR was recovered from a man aged 60-69 years with lung cancer. The DNA for the CDR3 is TGTGCCACCAGTGACCGAACGACGATCGGGGCCGGGGAGCTGTTTTTT. It encodes CATSDRTTIGAGELFF.